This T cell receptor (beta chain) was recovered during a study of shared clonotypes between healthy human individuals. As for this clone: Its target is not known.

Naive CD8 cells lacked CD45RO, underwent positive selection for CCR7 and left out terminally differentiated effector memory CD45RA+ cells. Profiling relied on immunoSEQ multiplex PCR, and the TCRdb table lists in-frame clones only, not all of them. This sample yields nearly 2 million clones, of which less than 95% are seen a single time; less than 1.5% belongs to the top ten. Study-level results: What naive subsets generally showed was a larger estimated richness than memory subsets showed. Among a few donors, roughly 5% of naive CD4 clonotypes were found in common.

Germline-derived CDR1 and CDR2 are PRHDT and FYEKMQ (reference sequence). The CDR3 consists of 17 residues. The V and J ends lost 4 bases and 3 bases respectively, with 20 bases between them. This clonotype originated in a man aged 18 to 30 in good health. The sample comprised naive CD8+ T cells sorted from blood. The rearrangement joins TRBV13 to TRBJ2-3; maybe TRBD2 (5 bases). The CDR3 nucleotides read TGTGCCAGCAGCTACCATCTAGTCAGTGAGGGTACAGATACGCAGTATTTT. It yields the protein CASSYHLVSEGTDTQYF.